This TCR beta chain emerged from a study of radiotherapy plus CTLA-4 blockade in lung cancer. Data came from immunoSEQ multiplex PCR; TCRdb stores just in-frame clones and leaves some out. The repertoire holds about 67,000 clones, with roughly three quarters as singletons. CDR1 is SGHKS and CDR2 is YYEKEE in the germline V gene (reference sequence). This CDR3 has 15 residues. Trimming removed 5 bases from V and 8 bases from J, with 20 bases in between. The material sequenced was peripheral blood, taken from a patient treated with radiotherapy plus ipilimumab. The TCR was taken from a human donor with non-small cell lung cancer whose response to radiotherapy plus ipilimumab could not be evaluated. Some clones in this sample may be carry-over from other donors' samples. The gene calls are TRBV5-5 and TRBJ1-5, with D possibly being TRBD1 (6 bases). The DNA of the CDR3 is TGTGCCAGCAGTTCGCGGGACACAGGGAGGGAGCCCCAGCATTTT. Amino acid sequence: CASSSRDTGREPQHF.